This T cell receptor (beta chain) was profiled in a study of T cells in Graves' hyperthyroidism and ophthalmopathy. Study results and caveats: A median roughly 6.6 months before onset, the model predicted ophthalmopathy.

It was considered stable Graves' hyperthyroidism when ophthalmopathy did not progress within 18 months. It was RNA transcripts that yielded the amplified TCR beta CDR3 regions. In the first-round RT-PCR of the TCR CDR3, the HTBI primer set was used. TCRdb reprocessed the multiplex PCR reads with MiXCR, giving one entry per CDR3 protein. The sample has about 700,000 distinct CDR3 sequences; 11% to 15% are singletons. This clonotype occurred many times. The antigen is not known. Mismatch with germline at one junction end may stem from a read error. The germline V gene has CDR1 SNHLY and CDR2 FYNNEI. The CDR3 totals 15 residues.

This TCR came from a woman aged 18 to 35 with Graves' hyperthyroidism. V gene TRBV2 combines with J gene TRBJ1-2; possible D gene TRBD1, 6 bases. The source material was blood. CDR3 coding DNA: TGTGCCAGCACTGAAAGTGGAGGGGGATACTATGGCTACACCTTC. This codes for CASTESGGGYYGYTF. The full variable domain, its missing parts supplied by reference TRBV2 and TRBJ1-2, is EPEVTQTPSHQVTQMGQEVILRCVPISNHLYFYWYRQILGQKVEFLVSFYNNEISEKSEIFDDQFSVERPDGSNFTLKIRSTKLEDSAMYFCASTESGGGYYGYTFGSGTRLTVV.